This record looks at one T cell receptor (beta chain) sequence and its context. This clonotype occurred a few times. Its antigen is currently not known. No quality values exist for individual bases; no much larger clone is one base distant. Preparation of the library involved PCR. The sequencer was an Illumina HiSeq 2500. To reduce PCR and sequencing biases, unique molecular identifiers were incorporated into the TCR beta cDNA libraries. Every 1 to 10 million input T cells yielded about 500,000 cDNA molecules, meaning each molecule approximated one T cell. The patient libraries were prepared and sequenced using the same protocol as the earlier healthy control dataset. Within a given batch, samples were prepared together, multiplexed and sequenced on the same HiSeq lane. As for how the authors treated the data: MIGEC was used to process the raw barcoded reads, and molecular identifier groups with only a single read were discarded before consensus assembly and CDR3 extraction. VDJtools was used for post-analysis of the clonotype tables, and diversity was normalized by down-sampling every dataset to the size of the smallest sample. In repertoire overlap clustering, CDR3 amino acid sequences, but not nucleotide sequences, were matched to correct batch-related cross-sample contamination. TCRdb trimmed the raw reads at Q25, called clones with MiXCR and kept productive beta chains. Each CDR3 protein appears once, grouped with its most common genes and DNA. These V and J calls originate from TCRdb's pipeline instead of the authors' own analysis. This sample lists around 200,000 distinct CDR3 sequences; around 30% were detected once. The ten largest make up approximately 3% of the sample.

To demonstrate the VDJtools post-analysis software, TCR beta repertoires were profiled from the peripheral blood of about a dozen young patients with multiple sclerosis. The multiple sclerosis patients were children and adolescents ranging in age from roughly 6 to 15 years. The entry originates in a study of post-analysis software for immune sequencing data (dated by TCRdb to about 2015). As for the study more broadly: Relapsing-remitting, secondary progressive and progressive-relapsing multiple sclerosis were recorded as disease courses, and subtype annotation was lacking for some patients. The patient repertoires were compared against approximately twelve previously published healthy control repertoires obtained from donors aged about 6 to 28 years. A subset of samples was prepared in parallel using single-end sample barcoding, then pooled and co-amplified after Illumina adapter ligation.

Spanning cysteine to phenylalanine, the CDR3 consists of 12 amino acids. Only the CDR3 part of the read is kept: 36 bases, read in frame from the first base. V is shortened by 8 bases, J by 3 bases, and the region joining them spans 8 bases. Here is what the overall study found, with its caveats: When samples were clustered directly using the F measure, samples prepared in the same batch co-clustered strongly, which prompted a batch-effect correction. The multiple sclerosis patient group was slightly younger than the control group. Significantly higher frequencies in patients than in controls were found for roughly 5 TRBV segments, including TRBV5-6, TRBV5-1 and TRBV20-1. Compared with controls, multiple sclerosis patients had significantly lower normalized Chao1 diversity, a finding suggesting substantial peripheral T-cell clonal expansion.

This clonotype was sampled from a girl aged 2-17 years with multiple sclerosis. Sequencing was performed on blood. This sequence uses TRBV12-3 or TRBV12-4 and TRBJ1-5; the D segment cannot be called with confidence. The nucleotide sequence reads as follows: TGTGCCAGCCGCAGAAACAATCAGCCCCAGCATTTT. This encodes CASRRNNQPQHF.